These 11 T cell receptor beta chains were all obtained from the same sample, sequenced in a study. TCRdb re-called the 5' RACE reads with MiXCR, one entry per CDR3 protein. The table records roughly 52,000 distinct CDR3 sequences, about a sixth of them present only once. Sequencing input: naive CD4+ T cells sorted from blood. Noted subset: naive CD4+ T cells, CD4+CD45RA+CD25-. The receptors were sampled from a female donor with breast cancer.

This clonotype was recorded a few times. The chain couples TRBV5-1 to TRBJ1-5; tentative D call: TRBD1 (5 bases). From germline, CDR1 is SGHRS and CDR2 YFSETQ. This CDR3 comprises 14 residues. V lost 4 bases and J 1 base, leaving 9 bases between the germline ends. The CDR3 loop is CASSKGDSNQPQHF. For the CDR3, the DNA is TGCGCCAGCAGCAAAGGGGACAGCAATCAGCCCCAGCATTTT.

V is TRBV27 and J is TRBJ2-7; no clear D gene. CDR3 length: 15 residues. Per germline, CDR1 MNHEY and CDR2 SMNVEV (reference sequence). Trimming removed 5 bases at V and 4 bases at J, with 18 bases between. The CDR3 protein is CASSTVRRGVYEQYF. The CDR3 bases are TGTGCCAGCAGTACGGTCCGGCGTGGAGTTTACGAGCAGTACTTC.

This clonotype was recorded many times. V and J are TRBV6-5 and TRBJ1-5; D not certain. CDR1 is MNHEY, CDR2 SVGAGI, per germline. There are 16 residues in the CDR3. V lost 5 bases, J lost 4 bases, and 18 bases lay in between. Here the CDR3 reads CASSARPGVRNQPQHF. CDR3 DNA sequence: TGTGCCAGCAGTGCGCGGCCGGGTGTTAGGAATCAGCCCCAGCATTTT.

This clonotype was detected only a few times. The chain is built from TRBV7-2 and TRBJ1-3; no clear D. Looked up from germline, CDR1 is SGHTA and CDR2 is FQGNSA. CDR3 length: 15 residues. V was clipped by 5 bases and J by 4 bases, with 15 bases between them. The CDR3 DNA is TGTGCCAGCAGCCCCCGGGGAGGAGGCGGAAACACCATATATTTT. It specifies CASSPRGGGGNTIYF.

Comment on this clonotype: A much larger clone lies a single base off, so this may be a read error. This chain connects TRBV20-1 to TRBJ1-2; D not resolved. The germline V gene has CDR1 DFQATT and CDR2 SNEGSKA (reference sequence). This CDR3 is 12 amino acids long. The DNA for the CDR3 is TGCAGTGCGGTCGAGGGAAACTATGGCTACAACTTC. Translation: CSAVEGNYGYNF.

This clonotype turned up a few times. J is TRBJ1-2 and V is TRBV12-3 or TRBV12-4; D not resolved. CDR3 length equals 14 residues. V was trimmed by 0 bases and J by 4 bases, leaving 9 bases between them. The DNA of the CDR3 is TGTGCCAGCAGTTTAGCGGGCTCTTCCTATGGCTACACCTTC. It is translated as CASSLAGSSYGYTF.

As regards this clonotype: This clone may be a read error of a much larger clone one base away. The chain recombines TRBV10-3 with TRBJ1-6; D might be TRBD1 (5 bases). Per germline, CDR1 ENHRY and CDR2 SYGVKD. This CDR3 has 15 amino acids. The CDR3 DNA reads as TGTGCCATCAGAGGAGGGACGAACAATAATACACCCCTCCACTTT. Its translation is CAIRGGTNNNTPLHF.

This clonotype occurred many times. The chain employs TRBV29-1 and TRBJ2-5; D may match TRBD1 or TRBD2 (6 bases each). Trimming left V 6 bases short and J 0 bases short, with 8 bases between. The CDR3 has 12 residues. The germline CDR1 and CDR2 sequences are SQVTM and ANQGSEA. CDR3 in DNA: TGCAGCGTGGGGGGCAACCAAGAGACCCAGTACTTC. This encodes CSVGGNQETQYF.

The gene calls are TRBV5-1 and TRBJ2-7; 10 bases map to TRBD2. Looked up from germline, CDR1 is SGHRS and CDR2 is YFSETQ. Trimming took 4 bases from V and 4 from J; bases not matched to a gene: 14. This CDR3 comprises 17 residues. The CDR3 here is CASSPGGPSGRKYEQYF. The CDR3, as DNA: TGCGCCAGCAGCCCGGGGGGTCCTAGCGGGAGAAAATACGAGCAGTACTTC.

Of note for this clonotype: This could be a read error, since a much larger clone is one nucleotide away. The V gene is TRBV5-1, the J gene TRBJ2-6; TRBD1 is a possible D gene (5 bases). This CDR3 has 15 amino acids. Germline V CDR1 and CDR2: SGHRS, YFSETQ. For the CDR3, the DNA is TGCGCCAGCAGTTTACAGGCCTCTGGGGCCAACGCCCTGACTTTC. Protein sequence: CASSLQASGANALTF.

This clonotype was detected only a few times. Just one base apart from a much larger clone, this may be a read error. J is TRBJ2-5 and V is TRBV9; 8 bases are a match to TRBD1. The CDR3 totals 15 residues. The trim removed 3 bases at V and 4 bases at J, leaving 8 bases unmatched. Per the germline V gene, CDR1 is SGDLS and CDR2 is YYNGEE. CDR3 region: CASSGGQALRETQYF. CDR3 nucleotides: TGTGCCAGCAGCGGGGGACAGGCCCTCCGAGAGACCCAGTACTTC.